This T cell receptor (beta chain) was sequenced during a study of shared clonotypes between healthy human individuals (TCRdb year 2020). Looking at the study overall: A few men and a couple of women, aged 18 to 49 years, made up the cohort. To estimate repertoire size and how much clonotypes are shared between individuals, the study performed deep sequencing of blood TCR repertoires from about 5 healthy adults. Leukapheresis yielded between about 0.94 and 9 billion PBMCs per donor. To increase sequencing depth and limit assay-specific biases, different laboratories used diverse techniques to prepare libraries and sequence TCR repertoires. For each donor, CD4 naive and CD4 memory were each given three plates, CD8 naive was given two plates, and CD8 memory was given one plate. Overall study results and their limits: Even with the large sequencing depth, rarefaction of the sorted-subset datasets indicated that sequencing was incomplete. When four donors were compared, the shared fraction of clonotypes was roughly 4.8% for naive CD4, approximately 3.3% for naive CD8, about 2.5% for memory CD4, and less than 0.5% for memory CD8. Higher generation probabilities were observed for clonotypes shared by all four sorted-subset donors than for non-shared clonotypes. Larger estimated clonotype richness was generally found for naive subsets than for memory subsets. Because the study included a small number of donors, the genetic and exposure-history diversity represented was limited. Sampling was restricted to blood, and TCR repertoires in tissues likely differ from the TCR repertoires found in blood. Based on pairwise subsampling, the degree of clonotype sharing among donors was expected to be affected by sequencing depth.

For the CD8 naive samples, CD45RO-negative cells were positively selected for CCR7, yielding a CD45RA+CCR7+ population from which TemRA cells were excluded. The donors were healthy, HIV-negative adults who had no recently reported acute infections or vaccinations. Every donor was a Caucasian adult living in Nashville, Tennessee, USA. Blood was collected by leukapheresis, and PBMCs were isolated by Ficoll-Histopaque density gradient centrifugation and then cryopreserved in liquid nitrogen vapor phase. Analytical flow cytometry was used to check the purity and quantity of each magnetically sorted T cell population. Each sorted fraction had its genomic DNA isolated and then quantified by UV absorbance on a Nanodrop 2000c. With regard to this clone: No antigen is known for it. Within one base of it there is no much larger clone, and no base qualities were kept. Other nucleotide sequences in the sample specify the same CDR3.

TCR CDR3 regions were amplified from genomic DNA by multiplex PCR using the deep immunoSEQ assay. Extracted genomic DNA from each cell subset was distributed evenly across all wells of several immunoSEQ 96-well plates, and each plate was treated as a replicate. For sorted subsets, approximately 210 ng of genomic DNA, equivalent to some 30,000 T cell genomes, went into each replicate PCR. Purified libraries were quantified with a Qubit 3.0 fluorometer, sized on a Bioanalyzer 2100, and re-quantified with the KAPA Library Quantification kit. Each immunoSEQ 96-well plate was sequenced on its own single-read 150-cycle Illumina NextSeq 550 flow cell. The authors' analysis ran thus. The immunoSEQ output contained only junctional sequences without quality scores, so filtering could not match that applied to full-length reads. Sequences were annotated with PyIR, a Python wrapper for IgBLAST v1.9, using IMGT germline references to assign V/J genes and CDR3. Reads were removed for weak V/J assignments (E-value above 1e-6), missing CDR3, stop codons, out-of-frame junctions, or ambiguous translated residues. V3J clonotypes were defined as sequences sharing the same inferred V gene, J gene, and CDR3 amino acid sequence. Percentage overlap between repertoires was computed as shared unique clonotypes divided by the size of the smaller repertoire. Richness of each repertoire was evaluated using RTK rarefaction, the Chao1 estimator, and Recon v2.1 estimates of unobserved clonotypes. For all TCRbeta clonotypes obtained by the gDNA method from a few donors, generation probabilities were computed with OLGA. TCRdb provides this immuneACCESS table in a form limited to in-frame rearrangements. Some clones are lacking; in checked studies, under half of them reflect an unresolved V gene, and why the rest are absent is not known. Clone size and V and J calls were adopted from that table, with D and trimming inferred from the DNA. This sample gives some 740,000 clones in total; 85% to 95% of them show up just once. In total, the top ten clones hold 24% of the sample.

Based on the germline V gene, the CDR1 and CDR2 sequences are SGHTA and FQGNSA. V lost 5 bases and J lost 4 bases; the stretch between them is 6 bases long. Its CDR3 holds 11 amino acids, cysteine through phenylalanine. Left in the record is the CDR3 DNA by itself, 33 bases read in frame from the first base. The receptor chain draws on TRBV7-2 and TRBJ2-7; the D segment cannot be called with confidence. Material for sequencing was naive CD8+ T cells sorted from blood. The sample's cell subset or site label, in plain terms: CD45RA+CCR7+. The source of this sequence is a man aged 25-40 years in good health. The CDR3 reads CASSRTYEQYF. In nucleotides, the sequence is TGTGCCAGCAGCCGTACATACGAGCAGTACTTC.